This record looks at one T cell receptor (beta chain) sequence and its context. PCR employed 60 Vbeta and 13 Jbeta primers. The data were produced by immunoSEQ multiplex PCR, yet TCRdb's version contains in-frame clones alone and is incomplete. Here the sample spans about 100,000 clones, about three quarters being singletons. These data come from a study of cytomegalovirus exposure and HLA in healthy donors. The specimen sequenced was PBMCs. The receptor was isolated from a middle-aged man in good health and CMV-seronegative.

The chain's CDR3 is CASSEAPHPGQYF. CDR3 coding DNA: TGTGCCAGCAGTGAAGCGCCTCACCCCGGGCAGTACTTC. The V gene is TRBV2, the J gene TRBJ2-7; no definite D call. The length of the CDR3 is 13 residues. The ends were cut back, 0 bases at V and 9 bases at J, with 12 bases in the middle. Germline V gives CDR1 SNHLY, CDR2 FYNNEI.